This T cell receptor beta chain was recovered during a study of shared clonotypes between healthy human individuals. Generated by immunoSEQ multiplex PCR, the TCRdb table keeps only in-frame clones and is missing some. This table holds 2 million to 2.5 million clones, 93% found once. This CDR3 has 13 residues. CDR1 KGHSY and CDR2 FQNENV come from the germline V gene. Trimming shortened V by 1 base and J by 4 bases, and 7 bases separated the two germline ends. Sample: naive CD4+ T cells from PBMCs. Subset described: CD45RA+ positively selected. V usage is TRBV16 and J usage is TRBJ1-1; D not certain. The source of this sequence is a man between 18 and 29 years old in good health. Some clones in this sample may be carry-over from other donors' samples. The CDR3 spells CASSQLGTTEAFF. The CDR3 DNA reads TGTGCCAGCAGCCAATTAGGTACCACTGAAGCTTTCTTT.